What follows describes a single T cell receptor (beta chain). CDR3 size: 16 residues. From germline, CDR1 is SGHDN and CDR2 FVKESK. The J segment lost 5 bases and the V segment lost 1 base, leaving 8 bases of the junction unmatched. The source of the sample is a study of blood T cell repertoires in COVID-19. On the study more broadly: Acute and convalescent COVID-19 samples came from the United States, Italy and Spain. Sources were T cells, B-cell-depleted T cells, or PBMCs; the material itself was cDNA or gDNA.

In the source study's methods: Estimates of nucleated cell counts were drawn from the amplification of reference gene primers. Some clones are missing from TCRdb's copy, which holds only in-frame ones; the method was immunoSEQ multiplex PCR. For V, J and clone size, that table is used; D and trimming come from the DNA. This table holds 110,000 or so clones, 70% to 80% found once. Sequencing was done on a sample of peripheral blood. This clonotype was obtained from a man aged 45-60 years with acute or convalescent COVID-19. The rearrangement joins TRBV14 to TRBJ1-2; 9 nucleotides match TRBD1. The CDR3 sequence: CASSQGSDRGGYGYTF. CDR3 DNA sequence: TGTGCCAGCAGCCAAGGGTCGGACAGGGGAGGTTATGGCTACACCTTC.